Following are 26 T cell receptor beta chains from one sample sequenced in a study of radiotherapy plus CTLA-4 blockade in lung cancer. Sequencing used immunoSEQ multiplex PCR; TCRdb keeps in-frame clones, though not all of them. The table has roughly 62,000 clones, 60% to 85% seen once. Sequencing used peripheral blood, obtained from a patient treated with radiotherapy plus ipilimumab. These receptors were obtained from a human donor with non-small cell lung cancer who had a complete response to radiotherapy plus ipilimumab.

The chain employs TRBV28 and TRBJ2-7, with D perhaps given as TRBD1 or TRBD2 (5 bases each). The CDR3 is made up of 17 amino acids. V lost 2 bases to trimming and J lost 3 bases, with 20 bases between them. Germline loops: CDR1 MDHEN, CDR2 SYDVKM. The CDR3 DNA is TGTGCCAGCAGTTTAGGGGGTGGTTGGGGTGGTGGCTACGAGCAGTACTTC. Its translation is CASSLGGGWGGGYEQYF. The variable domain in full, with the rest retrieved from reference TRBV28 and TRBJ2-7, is DVKVTQSSRYLVKRTGEKVFLECVQDMDHENMFWYRQDPGLGLRLIYFSYDVKMKEKGDIPEGYSVSREKKERFSLILESASTNQTSMYLCASSLGGGWGGGYEQYFGPGTRLTVT.

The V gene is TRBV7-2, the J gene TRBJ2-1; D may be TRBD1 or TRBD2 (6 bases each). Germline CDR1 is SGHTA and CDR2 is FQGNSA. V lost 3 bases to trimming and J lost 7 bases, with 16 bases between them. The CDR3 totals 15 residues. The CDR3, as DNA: TGTGCCAGCAGCTTCCGGGGGCAGCGGGTGAATGAGCAGTTCTTC. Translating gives CASSFRGQRVNEQFF.

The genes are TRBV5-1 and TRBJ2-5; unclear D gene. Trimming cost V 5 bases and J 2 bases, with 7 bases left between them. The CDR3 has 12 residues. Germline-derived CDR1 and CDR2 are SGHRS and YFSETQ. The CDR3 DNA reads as TGCGCCAGCAGAGGGATGCAAGAGACCCAGTACTTC. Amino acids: CASRGMQETQYF.

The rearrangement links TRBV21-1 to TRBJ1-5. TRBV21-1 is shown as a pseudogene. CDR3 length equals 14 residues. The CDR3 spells CASRRSGHNQPQHF. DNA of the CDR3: TGTGCCAGCAGGCGATCGGGCCACAATCAGCCCCAGCATTTT.

The CDR3 coding sequence is TGTGCTAGTGGCTGGGGGCTTGGGTCCTACGAGCAGTACTTC. Translated: CASGWGLGSYEQYF. The chain has TRBV12-5 and TRBJ2-7; tentatively, D is TRBD1 (6 bases). Germline V CDR1 and CDR2: LGHNT, FRNRAP. This CDR3 has 14 residues. The V end lost 6 bases, the J end lost 1 base, and 13 bases lay between the germline ends.

The CDR3 nucleotides read TGTGCCAGTAGTATCTCGGGACAGGATTATGGCTACACCTTC. This codes for CASSISGQDYGYTF. The J gene is TRBJ1-2, the V gene TRBV19; 8 bases agree with TRBD1. This CDR3 comprises 14 residues. Germline V gives CDR1 LNHDA, CDR2 SQIVND (reference sequence). Unmatched junction bases numbered 5, after V lost 3 bases and J lost 5 bases.

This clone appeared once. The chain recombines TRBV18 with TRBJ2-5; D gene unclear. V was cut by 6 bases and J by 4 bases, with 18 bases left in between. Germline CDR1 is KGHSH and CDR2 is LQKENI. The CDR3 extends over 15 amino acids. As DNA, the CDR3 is TGTGCCAGCTCTCTCAATATCGGATTTGGAGAGACCCAGTACTTC. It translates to CASSLNIGFGETQYF.

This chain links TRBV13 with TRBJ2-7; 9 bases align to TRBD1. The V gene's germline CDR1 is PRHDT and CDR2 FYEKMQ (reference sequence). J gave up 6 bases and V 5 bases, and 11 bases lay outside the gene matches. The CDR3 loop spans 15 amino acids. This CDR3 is CASSPTGTGYGEQYF. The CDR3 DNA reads TGTGCCAGCAGCCCGACCGGGACAGGGTACGGCGAGCAGTACTTC.

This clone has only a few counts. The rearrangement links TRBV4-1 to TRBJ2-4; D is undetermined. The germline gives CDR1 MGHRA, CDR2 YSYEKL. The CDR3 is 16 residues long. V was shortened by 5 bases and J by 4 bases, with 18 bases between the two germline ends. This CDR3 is CASSDRPLRNKNIQYF. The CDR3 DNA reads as TGCGCCAGCAGCGACCGGCCCCTGAGAAATAAAAACATTCAGTACTTC.

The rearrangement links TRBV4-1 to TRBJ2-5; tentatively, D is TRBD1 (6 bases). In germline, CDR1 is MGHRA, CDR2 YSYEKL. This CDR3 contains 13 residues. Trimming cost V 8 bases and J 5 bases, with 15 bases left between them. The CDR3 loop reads CASGQPRGETQYF. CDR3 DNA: TGCGCCAGCGGACAGCCAAGAGGGGAGACCCAGTACTTC.

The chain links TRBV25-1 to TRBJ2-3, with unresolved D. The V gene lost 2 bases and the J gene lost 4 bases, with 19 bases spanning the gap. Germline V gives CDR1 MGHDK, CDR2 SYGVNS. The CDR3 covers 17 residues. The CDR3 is CASSEDIQPLFADTQYF. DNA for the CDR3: TGTGCCAGCAGTGAAGACATCCAACCCCTGTTCGCAGATACGCAGTATTTT.

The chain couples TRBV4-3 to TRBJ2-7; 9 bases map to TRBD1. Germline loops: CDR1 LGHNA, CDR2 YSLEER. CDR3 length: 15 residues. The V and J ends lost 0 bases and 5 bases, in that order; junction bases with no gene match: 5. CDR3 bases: TGCGCCAGCAGCCAAGATATGGGGACAGGGAACGAGCAGTACTTC. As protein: CASSQDMGTGNEQYF.

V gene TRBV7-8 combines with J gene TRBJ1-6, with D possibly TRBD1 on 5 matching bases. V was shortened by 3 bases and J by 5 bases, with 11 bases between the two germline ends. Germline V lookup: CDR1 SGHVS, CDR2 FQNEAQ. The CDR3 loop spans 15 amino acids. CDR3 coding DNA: TGTGCCAGCAGCTTCCTCGGGGGGGATAATTCACCCCTCCACTTT. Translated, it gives CASSFLGGDNSPLHF.

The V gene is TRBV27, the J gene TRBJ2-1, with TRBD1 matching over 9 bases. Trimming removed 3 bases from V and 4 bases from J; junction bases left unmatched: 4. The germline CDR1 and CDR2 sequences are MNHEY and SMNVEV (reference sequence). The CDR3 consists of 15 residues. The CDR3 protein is CASSLWGQGYNEQFF. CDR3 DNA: TGTGCCAGCAGTTTGTGGGGACAGGGATACAATGAGCAGTTCTTC.

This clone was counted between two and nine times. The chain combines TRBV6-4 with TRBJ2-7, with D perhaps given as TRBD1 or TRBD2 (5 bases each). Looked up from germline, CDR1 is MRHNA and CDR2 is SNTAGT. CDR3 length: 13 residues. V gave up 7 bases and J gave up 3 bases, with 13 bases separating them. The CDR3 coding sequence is TGTGCCAGCATACCCAGGGACGTCTACGAGCAGTACGTC. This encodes CASIPRDVYEQYV.

The CDR3 spells CASSLPRDSYNEQFF. The CDR3 region has the DNA TGTGCCAGCAGCCTACCCCGCGACAGTTACAATGAGCAGTTCTTC. V usage is TRBV11-3 and J usage is TRBJ2-1; a possible D gene is TRBD1 (5 bases). V lost 5 bases to trimming and J lost 4 bases, with 15 bases between them. The germline CDR1 and CDR2 sequences are SGHNT and YENEEA. CDR3 size: 15 residues.

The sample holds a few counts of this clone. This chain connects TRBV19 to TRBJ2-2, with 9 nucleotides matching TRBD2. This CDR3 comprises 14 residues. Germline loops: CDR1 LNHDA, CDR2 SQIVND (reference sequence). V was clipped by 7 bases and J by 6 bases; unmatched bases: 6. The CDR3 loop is CASNGGRAPGELFF. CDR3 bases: TGTGCCAGTAACGGCGGGAGGGCCCCCGGGGAGCTGTTTTTT.

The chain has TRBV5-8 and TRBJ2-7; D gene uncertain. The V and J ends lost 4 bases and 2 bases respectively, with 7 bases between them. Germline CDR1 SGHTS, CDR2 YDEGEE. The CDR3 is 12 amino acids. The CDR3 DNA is TGTGCCAGCAGCCCCCGGACCTACGAGCAGTACGTC. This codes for CASSPRTYEQYV.

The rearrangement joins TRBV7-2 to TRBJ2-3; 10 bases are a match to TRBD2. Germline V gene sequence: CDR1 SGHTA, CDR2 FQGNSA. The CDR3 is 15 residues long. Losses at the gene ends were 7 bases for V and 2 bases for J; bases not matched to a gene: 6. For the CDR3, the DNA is TGTGCCAGCAAGCGGGGGGGAGGCACCACAGATACGCAGTATTTT. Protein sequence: CASKRGGGTTDTQYF.

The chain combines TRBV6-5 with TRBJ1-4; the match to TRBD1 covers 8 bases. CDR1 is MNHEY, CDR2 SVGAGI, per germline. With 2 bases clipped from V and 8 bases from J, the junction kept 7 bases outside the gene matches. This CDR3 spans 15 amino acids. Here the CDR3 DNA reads TGTGCCAGCAGTTACCAGGACAGGGTTTGGGAAAAACTGTTTTTT. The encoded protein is CASSYQDRVWEKLFF.

This CDR3 reads CAVGTVNYGYTF. The DNA for the CDR3 is TGTGCCGTCGGGACAGTTAACTATGGCTACACCTTC. V usage is TRBV7-8 and J usage is TRBJ1-2, with TRBD1 identical over 7 bases. The CDR3 covers 12 residues. Germline loops: CDR1 SGHVS, CDR2 FQNEAQ. Trimming cost V 11 bases and J 1 base; bases outside gene matches: 4.

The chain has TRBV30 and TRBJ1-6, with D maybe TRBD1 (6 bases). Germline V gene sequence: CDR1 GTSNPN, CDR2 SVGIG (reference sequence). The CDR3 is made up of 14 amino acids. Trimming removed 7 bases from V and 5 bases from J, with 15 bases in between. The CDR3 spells CAYNRDNNNSPLHF. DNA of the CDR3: TGTGCCTACAACCGGGACAACAATAATTCACCCCTCCACTTT.

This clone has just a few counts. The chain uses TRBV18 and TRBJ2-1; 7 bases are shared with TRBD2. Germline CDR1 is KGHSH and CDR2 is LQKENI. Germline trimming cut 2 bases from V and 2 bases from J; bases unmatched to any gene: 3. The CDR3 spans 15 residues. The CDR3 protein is CASSPSGNTYNEQFF. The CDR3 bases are TGTGCCAGCTCACCAAGCGGGAACACCTACAATGAGCAGTTCTTC.

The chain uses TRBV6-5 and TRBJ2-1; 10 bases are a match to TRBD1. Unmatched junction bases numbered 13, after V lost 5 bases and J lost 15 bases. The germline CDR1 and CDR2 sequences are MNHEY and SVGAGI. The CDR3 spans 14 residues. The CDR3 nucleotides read TGTGCCAGCAGTCCCTCACCGGGACAGGGGTATGGGTTCTTC. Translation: CASSPSPGQGYGFF.

The CDR3 nucleotides are TGCGCCAGCAGCCAAGATAGAATCGGGACTAGCGGCGTGGAGACCCAGTACTTC. It is translated as CASSQDRIGTSGVETQYF. The chain links TRBV4-3 to TRBJ2-5, with 11 positions matching TRBD2. With V trimmed by 0 bases and J by 5 bases, 11 bases remained unmatched. This CDR3 has 18 amino acids. The V gene's germline CDR1 is LGHNA and CDR2 YSLEER.

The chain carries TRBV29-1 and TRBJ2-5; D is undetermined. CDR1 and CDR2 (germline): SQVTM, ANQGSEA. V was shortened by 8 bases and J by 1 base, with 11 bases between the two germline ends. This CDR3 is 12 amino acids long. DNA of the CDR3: TGCAGCTTCTTGAAGACCCAAGAGACCCAGTACTTC. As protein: CSFLKTQETQYF.